The source of this TCR beta chain is a study of human T cells and chemical hapten exposure. Findings and caveats of the study: There was no change with DPC sensitization in TCRs above 1 in 1000 frequency.

TCRdb used MiXCR to reprocess the RACE reads, holding one entry per CDR3 protein. The data show about 100,000 distinct CDR3 sequences, about an eighth seen once. A word on this clonotype: What it binds is unknown.

Described time point: patch test 2, 6 weeks after DPC sensitization. Treatment here: therapeutic diphenylcyclopropenone sensitization with weekly scalp DPC. Every donor had alopecia and was 18 to 70 years old; all were suitable for DPC. CDR1 and CDR2 from the germline V gene are SGHTA and FQGNSA. This CDR3 region has 16 residues. V shed 3 bases and J 1 base; nucleotides not matched to a gene: 8. The source material was whole blood, sampled in connection with sensitization to the hapten diphenylcyclopropenone (DPC). The clonotype was recovered from a woman aged 40 to 55 with alopecia areata. Some clones in this sample may be carry-over from other donors' samples. This chain uses TRBV7-2 with TRBJ1-1; 7 bases fit TRBD1. The CDR3 loop is CASSFQMTGTNTEAFF. CDR3 DNA: TGTGCCAGCAGCTTTCAGATGACAGGGACGAACACTGAAGCTTTCTTT.